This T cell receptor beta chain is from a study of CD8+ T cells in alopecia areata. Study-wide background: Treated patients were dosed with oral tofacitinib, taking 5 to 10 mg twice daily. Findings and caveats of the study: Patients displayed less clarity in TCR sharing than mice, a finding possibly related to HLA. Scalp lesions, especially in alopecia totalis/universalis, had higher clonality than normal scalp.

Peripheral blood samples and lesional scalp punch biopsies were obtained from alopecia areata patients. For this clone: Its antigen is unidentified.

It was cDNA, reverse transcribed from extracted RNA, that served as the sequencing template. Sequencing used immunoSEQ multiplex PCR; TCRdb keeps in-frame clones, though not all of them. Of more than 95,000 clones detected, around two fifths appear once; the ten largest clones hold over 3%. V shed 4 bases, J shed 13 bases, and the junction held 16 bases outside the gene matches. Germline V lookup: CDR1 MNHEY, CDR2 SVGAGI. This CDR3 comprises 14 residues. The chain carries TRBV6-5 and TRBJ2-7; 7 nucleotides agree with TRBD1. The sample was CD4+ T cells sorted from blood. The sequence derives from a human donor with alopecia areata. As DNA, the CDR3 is TGTGCCAGCAGTTCTCGTAGACAGGGAACTCGGTATTACTTC. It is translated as CASSSRRQGTRYYF.